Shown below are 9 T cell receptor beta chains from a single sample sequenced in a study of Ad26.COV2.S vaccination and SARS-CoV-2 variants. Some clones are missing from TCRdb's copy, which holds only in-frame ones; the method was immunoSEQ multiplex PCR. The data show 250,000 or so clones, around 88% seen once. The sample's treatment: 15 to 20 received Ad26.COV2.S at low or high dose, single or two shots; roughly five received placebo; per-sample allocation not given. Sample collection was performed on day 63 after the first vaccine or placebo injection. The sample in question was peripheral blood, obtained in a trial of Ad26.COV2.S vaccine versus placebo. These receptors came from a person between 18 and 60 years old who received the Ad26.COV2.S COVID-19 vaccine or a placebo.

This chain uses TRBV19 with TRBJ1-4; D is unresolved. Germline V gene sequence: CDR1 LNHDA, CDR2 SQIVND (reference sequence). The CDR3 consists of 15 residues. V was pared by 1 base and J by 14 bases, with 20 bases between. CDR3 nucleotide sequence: TGTGCCAGTAGTATAGTTTTTAAGGGCGGCGGGAGTCTGTTTTTT. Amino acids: CASSIVFKGGGSLFF. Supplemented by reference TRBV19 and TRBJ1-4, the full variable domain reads DGGITQSPKYLFRKEGQNVTLSCEQNLNHDAMYWYRQDPGQGLRLIYYSQIVNDFQKGDIAEGYSVSREKKESFPLTVTSAQKNPTAFYLCASSIVFKGGGSLFFGSGTQLSVL.

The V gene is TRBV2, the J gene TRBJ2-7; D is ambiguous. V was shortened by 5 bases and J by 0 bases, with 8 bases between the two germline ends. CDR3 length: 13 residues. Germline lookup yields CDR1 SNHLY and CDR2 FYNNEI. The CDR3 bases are TGTGCCAGCAGTATTAGGGACTCCTACGAGCAGTACTTC. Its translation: CASSIRDSYEQYF. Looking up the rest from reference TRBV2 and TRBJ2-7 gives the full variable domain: EPEVTQTPSHQVTQMGQEVILRCVPISNHLYFYWYRQILGQKVEFLVSFYNNEISEKSEIFDDQFSVERPDGSNFTLKIRSTKLEDSAMYFCASSIRDSYEQYFGPGTRLTVT.

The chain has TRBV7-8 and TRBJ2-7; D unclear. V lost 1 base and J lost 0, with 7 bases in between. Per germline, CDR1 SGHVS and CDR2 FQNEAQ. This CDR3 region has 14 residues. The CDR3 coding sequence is TGTGCCAGCAGCTTAGACCGGCACTCCTACGAGCAGTACTTC. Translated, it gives CASSLDRHSYEQYF. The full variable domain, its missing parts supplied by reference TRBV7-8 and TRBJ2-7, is GAGVSQSPRYKVAKRGQDVALRCDPISGHVSLFWYQQALGQGPEFLTYFQNEAQLDKSGLPSDRFFAERPEGSVSTLKIQRTQQEDSAVYLCASSLDRHSYEQYFGPGTRLTVT.

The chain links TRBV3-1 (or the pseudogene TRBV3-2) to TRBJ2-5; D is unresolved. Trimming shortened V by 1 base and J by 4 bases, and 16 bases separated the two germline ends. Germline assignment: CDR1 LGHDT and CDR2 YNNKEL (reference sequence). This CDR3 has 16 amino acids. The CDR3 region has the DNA TGTGCCAGCAGCCAAGGGGGTGGGCCTTGGGGAGAGACCCAGTACTTC. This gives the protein CASSQGGGPWGETQYF.

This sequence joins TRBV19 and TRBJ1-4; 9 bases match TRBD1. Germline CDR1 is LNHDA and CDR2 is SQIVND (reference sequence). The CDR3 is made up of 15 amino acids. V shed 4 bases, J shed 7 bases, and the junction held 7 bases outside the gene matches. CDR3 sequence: CASSTGTGRSEKLFF. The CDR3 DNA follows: TGTGCCAGTAGTACCGGGACAGGGAGAAGTGAAAAACTGTTTTTT. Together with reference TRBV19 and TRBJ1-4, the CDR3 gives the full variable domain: DGGITQSPKYLFRKEGQNVTLSCEQNLNHDAMYWYRQDPGQGLRLIYYSQIVNDFQKGDIAEGYSVSREKKESFPLTVTSAQKNPTAFYLCASSTGTGRSEKLFFGSGTQLSVL.

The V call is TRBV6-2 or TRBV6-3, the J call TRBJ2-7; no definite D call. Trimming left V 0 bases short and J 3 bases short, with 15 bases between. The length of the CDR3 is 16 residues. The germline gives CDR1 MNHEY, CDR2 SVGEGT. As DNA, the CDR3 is TGTGCCAGCAGTTACTCAATAGATAAGGTCTTCTACGAGCAGTACTTC. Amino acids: CASSYSIDKVFYEQYF.

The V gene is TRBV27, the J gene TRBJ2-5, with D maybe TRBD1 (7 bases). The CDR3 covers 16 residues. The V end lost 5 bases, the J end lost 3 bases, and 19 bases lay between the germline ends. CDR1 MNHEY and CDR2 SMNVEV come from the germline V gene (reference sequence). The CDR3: CASSRWTGGTKETQYF. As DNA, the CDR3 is TGTGCCAGCAGTAGGTGGACAGGCGGGACCAAAGAGACCCAGTACTTC.

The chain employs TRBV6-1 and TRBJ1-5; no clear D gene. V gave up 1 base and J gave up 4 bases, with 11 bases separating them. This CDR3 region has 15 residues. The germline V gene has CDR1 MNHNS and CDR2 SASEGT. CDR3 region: CASSEGSGANQPQHF. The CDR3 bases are TGTGCCAGCAGTGAAGGGAGCGGAGCTAATCAGCCCCAGCATTTT.

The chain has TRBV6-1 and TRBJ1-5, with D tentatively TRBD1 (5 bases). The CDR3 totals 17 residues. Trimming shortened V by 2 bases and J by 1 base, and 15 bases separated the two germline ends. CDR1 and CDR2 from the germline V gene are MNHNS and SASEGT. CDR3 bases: TGTGCCAGCAGTGAACGCGGGGTGGGGACGAGCAATCAGCCCCAGCATTTT. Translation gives CASSERGVGTSNQPQHF.